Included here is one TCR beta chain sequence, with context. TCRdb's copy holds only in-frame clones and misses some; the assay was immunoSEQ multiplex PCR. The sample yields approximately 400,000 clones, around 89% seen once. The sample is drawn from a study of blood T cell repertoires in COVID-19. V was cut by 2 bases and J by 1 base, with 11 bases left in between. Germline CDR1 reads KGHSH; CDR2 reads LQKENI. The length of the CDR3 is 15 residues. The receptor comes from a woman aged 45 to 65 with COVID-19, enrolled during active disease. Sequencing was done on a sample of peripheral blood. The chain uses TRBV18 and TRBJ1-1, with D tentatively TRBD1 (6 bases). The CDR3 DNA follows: TGTGCCAGCTCACCAGGACAGCTTGAGAACACTGAAGCTTTCTTT. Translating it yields CASSPGQLENTEAFF.